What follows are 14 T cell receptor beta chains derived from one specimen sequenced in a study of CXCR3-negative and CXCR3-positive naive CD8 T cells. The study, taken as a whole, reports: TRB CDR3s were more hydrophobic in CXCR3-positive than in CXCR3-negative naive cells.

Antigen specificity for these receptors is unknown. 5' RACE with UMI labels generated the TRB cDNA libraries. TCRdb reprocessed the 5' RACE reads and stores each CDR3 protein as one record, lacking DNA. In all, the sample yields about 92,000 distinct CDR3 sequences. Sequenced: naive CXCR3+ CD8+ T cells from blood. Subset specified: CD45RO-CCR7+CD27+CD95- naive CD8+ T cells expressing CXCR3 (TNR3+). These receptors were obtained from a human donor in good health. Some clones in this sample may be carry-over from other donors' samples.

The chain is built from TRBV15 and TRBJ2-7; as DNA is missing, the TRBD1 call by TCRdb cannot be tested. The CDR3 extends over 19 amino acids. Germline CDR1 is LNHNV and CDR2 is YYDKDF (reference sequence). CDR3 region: CATSRDLKPGAVPSYEQYF.

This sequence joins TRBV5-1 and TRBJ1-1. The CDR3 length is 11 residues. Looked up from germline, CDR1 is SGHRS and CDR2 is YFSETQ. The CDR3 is CASRVTREAFF.

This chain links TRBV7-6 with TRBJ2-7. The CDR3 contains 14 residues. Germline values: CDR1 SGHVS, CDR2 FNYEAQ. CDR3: CASSLEAASYEQYF.

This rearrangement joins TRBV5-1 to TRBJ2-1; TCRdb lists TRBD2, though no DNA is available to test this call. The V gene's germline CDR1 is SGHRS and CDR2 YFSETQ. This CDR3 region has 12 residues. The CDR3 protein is CASSLPGLEQFF. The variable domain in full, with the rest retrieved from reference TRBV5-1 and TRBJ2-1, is KAGVTQTPRYLIKTRGQQVTLSCSPISGHRSVSWYQQTPGQGLQFLFEYFSETQRNKGNFPGRFSGRQFSNSRSEMNVSTLELGDSALYLCASSLPGLEQFFGPGTRLTVL.

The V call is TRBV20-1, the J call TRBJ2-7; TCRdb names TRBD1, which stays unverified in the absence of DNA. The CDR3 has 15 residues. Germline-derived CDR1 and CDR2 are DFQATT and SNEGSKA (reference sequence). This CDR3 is CSARVIGRDTYVQYF.

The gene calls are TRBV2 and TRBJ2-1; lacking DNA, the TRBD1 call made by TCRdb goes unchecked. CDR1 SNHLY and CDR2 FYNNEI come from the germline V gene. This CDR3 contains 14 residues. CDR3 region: CASTPGVAANEQFF.

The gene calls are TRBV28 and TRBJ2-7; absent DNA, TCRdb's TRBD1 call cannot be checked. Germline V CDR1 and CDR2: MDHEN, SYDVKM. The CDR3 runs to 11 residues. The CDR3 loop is CASTRGYEQYF.

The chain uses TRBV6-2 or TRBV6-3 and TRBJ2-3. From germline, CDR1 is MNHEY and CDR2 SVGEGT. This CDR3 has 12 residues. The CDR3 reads CASVLQSDTQYF.

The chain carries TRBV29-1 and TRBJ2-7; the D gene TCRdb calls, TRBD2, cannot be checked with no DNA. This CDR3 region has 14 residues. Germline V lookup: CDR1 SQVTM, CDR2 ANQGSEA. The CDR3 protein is CSVEEEGFSYEQYF.

The CDR3 spells CASSLGTVYEQYF. The rearrangement joins TRBV7-6 to TRBJ2-7; TCRdb reports TRBD1, a call that lacks DNA to check it against. Germline lookup yields CDR1 SGHVS and CDR2 FNYEAQ. This CDR3 comprises 13 residues. The full variable domain, its missing parts supplied by reference TRBV7-6 and TRBJ2-7, is GAGVSQSPRYKVTKRGQDVALRCDPISGHVSLYWYRQALGQGPEFLTYFNYEAQQDKSGLPNDRFSAERPEGSISTLTIQRTEQRDSAMYRCASSLGTVYEQYFGPGTRLTVT.

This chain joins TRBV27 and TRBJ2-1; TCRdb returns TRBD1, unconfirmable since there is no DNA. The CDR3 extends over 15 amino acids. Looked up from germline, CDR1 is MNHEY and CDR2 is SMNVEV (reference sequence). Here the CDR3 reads CASSSFEDSYNEQFF.

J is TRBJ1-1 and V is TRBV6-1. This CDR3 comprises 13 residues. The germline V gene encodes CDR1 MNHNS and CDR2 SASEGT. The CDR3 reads CASSESGDTEAFF.

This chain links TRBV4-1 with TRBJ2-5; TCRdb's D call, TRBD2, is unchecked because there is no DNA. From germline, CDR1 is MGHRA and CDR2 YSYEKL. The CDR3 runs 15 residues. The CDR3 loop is CASSQQAGNQETQYF.

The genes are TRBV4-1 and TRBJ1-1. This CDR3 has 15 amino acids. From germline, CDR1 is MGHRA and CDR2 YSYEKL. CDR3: CASSQVAGQSTEAFF.